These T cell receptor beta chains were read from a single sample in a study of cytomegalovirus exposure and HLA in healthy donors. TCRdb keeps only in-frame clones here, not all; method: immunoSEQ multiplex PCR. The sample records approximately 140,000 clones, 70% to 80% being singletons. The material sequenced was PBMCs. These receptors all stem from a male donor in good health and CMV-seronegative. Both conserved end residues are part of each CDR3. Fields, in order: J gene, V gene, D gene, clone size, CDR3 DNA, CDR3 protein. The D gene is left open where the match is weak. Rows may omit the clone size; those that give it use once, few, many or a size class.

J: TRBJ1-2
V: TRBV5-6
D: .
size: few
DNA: TGTGCCAGCAGCTTGGGGGGCAGGGGTCCTTTTTACACCTTC
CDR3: CASSLGGRGPFYTF

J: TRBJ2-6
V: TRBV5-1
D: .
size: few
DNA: TGCGCCAGCAGCATCCTCCCCTCTGGGGCCAACGTCCTGACTTTC
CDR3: CASSILPSGANVLTF

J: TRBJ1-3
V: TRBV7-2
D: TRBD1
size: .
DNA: TGTGCCAGCAGCTCAGGGGGATTCTCTGGAAACACCATATATTTT
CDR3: CASSSGGFSGNTIYF

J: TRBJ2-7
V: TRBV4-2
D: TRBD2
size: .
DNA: TGTGCCAGCAGCCAAAATAGCGGGGGCGACTTCTACGAGCAGTACTTC
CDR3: CASSQNSGGDFYEQYF

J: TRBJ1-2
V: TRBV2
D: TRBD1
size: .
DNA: TGTGCCAGCAGTGACTGGGACAGGGGAGGCGGCTACACCTTC
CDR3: CASSDWDRGGGYTF

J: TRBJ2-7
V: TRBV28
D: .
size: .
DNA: TGTGCCAGCAGAATCCAGGGCGTTCCCTCGCAGTACTTC
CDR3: CASRIQGVPSQYF

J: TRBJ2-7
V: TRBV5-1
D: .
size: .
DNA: TGCGCCAGCAGCTTGGCCTCTTCTTCGGGGCAGTACTTC
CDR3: CASSLASSSGQYF

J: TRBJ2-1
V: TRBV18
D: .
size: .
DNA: TGTGCCAGCTCAGTTAGTGTCTACAATGAGCAGTTCTTC
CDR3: CASSVSVYNEQFF

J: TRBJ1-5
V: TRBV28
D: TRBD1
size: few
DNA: TGTGCCAGCACTCAGATCGGGCAGGGGGTTTTTTATCAGCCCCAGCATTTT
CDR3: CASTQIGQGVFYQPQHF

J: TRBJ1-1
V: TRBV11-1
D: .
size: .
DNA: TGTGCCAGCAGCTTTCAGGGGAACACTGAAGCTTTCTTT
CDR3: CASSFQGNTEAFF

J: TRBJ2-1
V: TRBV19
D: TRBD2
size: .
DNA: TGTGCCAGTAGTATTGGGACTATTTACAATGAGCAGTTCTTC
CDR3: CASSIGTIYNEQFF

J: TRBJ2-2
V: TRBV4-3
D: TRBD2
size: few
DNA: TGCGCCAGCACCCCGGGACTAGCTGCCGGGGAGCTGTTTTTT
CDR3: CASTPGLAAGELFF

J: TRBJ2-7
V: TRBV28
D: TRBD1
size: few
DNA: TGTGCCAGCTCAAGAACAGGGGAAGAGCAGTACTTC
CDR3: CASSRTGEEQYF

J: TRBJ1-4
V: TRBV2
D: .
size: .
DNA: TGTGCCAGCAGTGAAAGATACAGGGTCGGGGAAAAACTGTTTTTT
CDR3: CASSERYRVGEKLFF

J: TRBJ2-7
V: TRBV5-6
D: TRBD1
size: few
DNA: TGTGCCAGCAGCTTGGTCCGGGACAGGGGTTCCTACGAGCAGTACTTC
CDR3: CASSLVRDRGSYEQYF

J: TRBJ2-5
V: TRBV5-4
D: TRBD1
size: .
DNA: TGTGCCAGCAGCACCCAAACAGGGGGGGAGACCCAGTACTTC
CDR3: CASSTQTGGETQYF

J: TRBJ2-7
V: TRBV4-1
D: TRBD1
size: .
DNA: TGCGCCAGCAGCTACTCCGGGACAGGGGCTACGGGGCAGTACTTC
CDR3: CASSYSGTGATGQYF

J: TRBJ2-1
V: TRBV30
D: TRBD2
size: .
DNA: TGTGCCTGGAGCGCACTAGCGGGGGGGCTTGAGCAGTTCTTC
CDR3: CAWSALAGGLEQFF

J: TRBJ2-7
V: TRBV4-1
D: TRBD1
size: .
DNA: TGCGCCAGTCGGGACAGTTTGTCCTACGAGCAGTACTTC
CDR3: CASRDSLSYEQYF

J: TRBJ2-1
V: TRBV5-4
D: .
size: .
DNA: TGTGCCAGCAGCTTGGCAGGCAATGAGCAGTTCTTC
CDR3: CASSLAGNEQFF

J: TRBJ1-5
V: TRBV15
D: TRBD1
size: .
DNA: TGTGCCACCAGCCCCCGACAGGGAGGTCAGCCCCAGCATTTT
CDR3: CATSPRQGGQPQHF

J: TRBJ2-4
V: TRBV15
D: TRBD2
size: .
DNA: TGTGCCACCGGGACTAGCGGGGGCGTTTCTGTCTATCAGTACTTC
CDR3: CATGTSGGVSVYQYF

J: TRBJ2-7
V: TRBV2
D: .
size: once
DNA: TGTGCCAGCAGACCGAGGAGGTCCTACGAGCAGTACTTC
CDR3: CASRPRRSYEQYF

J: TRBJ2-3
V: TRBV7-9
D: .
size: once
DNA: TGTGCCAGCAGCTTAGTAGGGGGAGATACGCAGTATTTT
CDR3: CASSLVGGDTQYF

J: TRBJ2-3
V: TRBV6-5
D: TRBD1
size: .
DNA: TGTGCCAGCAGTTATCGCCGGGACAGGGCTGATACGCAGTATTTT
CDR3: CASSYRRDRADTQYF

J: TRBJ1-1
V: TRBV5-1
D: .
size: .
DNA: TGCGCCAGCAGCTCAGGGTTGAATACTGAAGCTTTCTTT
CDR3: CASSSGLNTEAFF

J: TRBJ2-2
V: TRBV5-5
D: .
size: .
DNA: TGTGCCAGCAGCTTGTGGCTTCAGAACACCGGGGAGCTGTTTTTT
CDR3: CASSLWLQNTGELFF

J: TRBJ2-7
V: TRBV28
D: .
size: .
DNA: TGTGCCAGCAGTTTAGACCCGGACAGAGCCTACGAGCAGTACTTC
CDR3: CASSLDPDRAYEQYF